This is a list of T cell receptor beta chains from one sample in a study of cytomegalovirus exposure and HLA in healthy donors. Measured with immunoSEQ multiplex PCR; TCRdb has only the in-frame clones, and not every one. The sample has nearly 100,000 clones; over 8% are singletons. The sample was PBMCs. These receptors came from a man in his fifties or sixties in good health and CMV-seropositive. The CDR3 runs from the conserved cysteine through the conserved F or W.

>TRBV5-3
CARSFPLMGGTYEQYF
>TRBV15
CATSTDGQAQINNQPQHF
>TRBV7-9
CASSPEREGTHF
>TRBV29-1
CSVEGAGGASSPGYTF
>TRBV15
CATSSPTGINEKLFF
>TRBV6-5
CASSYRLAGVSEQYF
>TRBV9
CASSVRTSPGGHNEQFF
>TRBV29-1
CSVGGGSGAQYF
>TRBV7-8
CASSPRTYYEQYF
>TRBV5-1
CASSLDSGVEQFF
>TRBV28
CASSLWRDRAYNEQFF
>TRBV6-5
CASSYPDKLYEQYF
>TRBV4-1
CASSQDWPGGAWNEQFF
>TRBV29-1
CSVEREAQNIQYF
>TRBV15
CATSRGRGANNEQFF
>TRBV5-4
CASSLDQASTGELFF
>TRBV7-2
CASSSDRALNYGYTF
>TRBV5-1
CASSLGLAGYNEQFF
>TRBV5-1
CASSLNQGADSPLHF
>TRBV6-5
CASSYRDRGLETQYF
>TRBV28
CASSAAGTALEKLFF
>TRBV20-1
CSANGKTEAFF
>TRBV19
CASSNRRGQGTDTQYF
>TRBV7-6
CASSLPKGQESYEQYF
>TRBV27
CASSSRVSTDTQYF
>TRBV18
CASSPGQGSNQPQHF
>TRBV6-5
CASMEGSGQPQHF
>TRBV5-1
CASSTDSLNSPLHF
>TRBV5-4
CASSMGLAGGETQYF
>TRBV13
CASSRTGIEGNEQFF
>TRBV11-2
CASSLEEWKYF
>TRBV2
CASSEGGGTEAFF
>TRBV9
CASSAGTVPSYNSPLHF
>TRBV19
CASRPTGRAGYTF
>TRBV28
CASRPGDRDRETQYF
>TRBV30
CAWSLGQTQYF
>TRBV7-9
CASSVSSGQGTF
>TRBV10-1
CASSESRGREKTQYF
>TRBV5-8
CASSLGTGYNEQFF
>TRBV7-2
CASSSSGRVAHEQYF
>TRBV18
CASSPIQGNYGYTF
>TRBV10-3
CAISRTGGGGETQYF
>TRBV5-4
CASSFGEGRDTEAFF
>TRBV5-6
CASSFTSDYGYTF
>TRBV28
CASSLPVAGSYEQYF
>TRBV9
CASSSGLAGSGTDTQYF